The 20 T cell receptor beta chains below come from one sample, sequenced in a study of CD8 T cells in Susac syndrome. Reverse transcription used about 0.5 to 1 ug RNA and random hexamers. TCRdb fed the immunoSEQ multiplex PCR reads into MiXCR, producing one record per CDR3 protein. The sample records roughly 220,000 distinct CDR3 sequences, about 94% being singletons. Sequences were obtained from CD4+ T cells from PBMCs. The receptor set was obtained from a human donor with Susac syndrome.

This chain uses TRBV30 with TRBJ1-2; 8 positions match TRBD1. The CDR3 is 13 amino acids. With V trimmed by 3 bases and J by 4 bases, 4 bases remained unmatched. Germline CDR1 and CDR2: GTSNPN and SVGIG (reference sequence). The CDR3 reads CAWRAGQAYGYTF. Written as DNA, the CDR3 is TGTGCCTGGAGGGCGGGACAGGCCTATGGCTACACCTTC.

The V and J genes are TRBV20-1 and TRBJ1-2; perhaps TRBD1 as D (5 bases). Germline V CDR1 and CDR2: DFQATT, SNEGSKA (reference sequence). This CDR3 is built from 13 residues. The CDR3, as DNA: TGCAAGGCTTACTTCCCAGGGAACTATGGCTACACCTTC. Translated: CKAYFPGNYGYTF.

This chain joins TRBV20-1 and TRBJ1-2; 7 bases align to TRBD1. From germline, CDR1 is DFQATT and CDR2 SNEGSKA (reference sequence). The CDR3 contains 14 residues. Losses at the gene ends were 1 base for V and 6 bases for J; bases not matched to a gene: 8. The CDR3 loop is CSARAAGQSHGYTF. The CDR3 DNA reads TGCAGTGCTAGAGCCGCGGGACAGAGTCATGGCTACACCTTC.

The rearrangement joins TRBV25-1 to TRBJ2-7; D is unclear. This CDR3 comprises 14 residues. From germline, CDR1 is MGHDK and CDR2 SYGVNS. The V end was cut by 4 bases, the J end by 5 bases, with 15 bases between. The CDR3 DNA is TGTGCCAGCAGTGTGTACAAAGGGCTCAACGAGCAGTACTTC. Translation gives CASSVYKGLNEQYF.

V is TRBV2 and J is TRBJ2-6, with D perhaps assigned TRBD1 or TRBD2 (6 bases each). Trimming removed 2 bases at V and 1 base at J, with 18 bases between. There are 19 residues in the CDR3. The germline CDR1 and CDR2 sequences are SNHLY and FYNNEI. CDR3 coding DNA: TGTGCCAGCAGTGAAAACAGGGCCGGGAGCAGGTCTGGGGCCAACGTCCTGACTTTC. This codes for CASSENRAGSRSGANVLTF.

This clonotype was recorded only once. The CDR3 sequence is CASSLAAGGYNEQFF. In DNA form, the CDR3 reads TGCGCCAGCAGCTTGGCAGCGGGGGGCTACAATGAGCAGTTCTTC. The chain uses TRBV5-1 and TRBJ2-1; TRBD2 matches at 9 bases. Germline loops: CDR1 SGHRS, CDR2 YFSETQ. V dropped 0 bases and J dropped 3; count of bases not matched to a gene: 1. The CDR3 length is 15 residues.

The rearrangement uses TRBV18 and TRBJ1-2; D remains ambiguous. Trimming shortened V by 0 bases and J by 5 bases, and 13 bases separated the two germline ends. Per the germline V gene, CDR1 is KGHSH and CDR2 is LQKENI. This CDR3 comprises 15 residues. CDR3 in amino acids: CASSPPLGRTYGYTF. The CDR3 DNA follows: TGTGCCAGCTCACCACCGTTAGGGCGCACATATGGCTACACCTTC.

The chain recombines TRBV29-1 with TRBJ2-3; 12 bases fit TRBD2. Germline values: CDR1 SQVTM, CDR2 ANQGSEA. The trim removed 8 bases at V and 3 bases at J, leaving 9 bases unmatched. The length of the CDR3 is 15 residues. The CDR3 DNA reads as TGCAGCTTATGGACTAGCGGGGCGGTAACAGATACGCAGTATTTT. Translation: CSLWTSGAVTDTQYF.

This sequence joins TRBV20-1 and TRBJ2-7; TRBD2 agrees at 7 bases. The V and J ends lost 5 bases and 0 bases, in that order; junction bases with no gene match: 4. The CDR3 contains 13 residues. CDR1 DFQATT and CDR2 SNEGSKA come from the germline V gene (reference sequence). The DNA of the CDR3 is TGCAGTGCTGCTAGCGGATTCTCCTACGAGCAGTACTTC. The encoded protein is CSAASGFSYEQYF.

The rearrangement joins TRBV9 to TRBJ1-5; D unclear. The CDR3 is 15 residues long. Trimming cost V 4 bases and J 0 bases, with 11 bases left between them. The germline CDR1 and CDR2 sequences are SGDLS and YYNGEE. The CDR3 nucleotides read TGTGCCAGCAGCCCCTCCCCGGATAGCAATCAGCCCCAGCATTTT. Its protein is CASSPSPDSNQPQHF.

V gene TRBV29-1 combines with J gene TRBJ2-1; D tentatively fits TRBD1 or TRBD2 (5 bases each). The length of the CDR3 is 11 residues. The germline V and J ends were trimmed by 4 bases and 9 bases, with 10 bases remaining between them. Germline lookup yields CDR1 SQVTM and CDR2 ANQGSEA. CDR3 protein: CSVVVGTEQFF. The CDR3 DNA follows: TGCAGCGTTGTGGTAGGGACTGAGCAGTTCTTC.

The chain has TRBV4-3 and TRBJ1-1, with D possibly TRBD1 on 5 matching bases. There are 15 residues in the CDR3. V lost 3 bases to trimming and J lost 4 bases, with 15 bases between them. Per the germline V gene, CDR1 is LGHNA and CDR2 is YSLEER. The CDR3, as DNA: TGCGCCAGCAGCCAGGGGACTCTTGAGGGCACTGAAGCTTTCTTT. It is translated as CASSQGTLEGTEAFF.

This chain connects TRBV20-1 to TRBJ1-5; 10 positions match TRBD1. V was clipped by 0 bases and J by 3 bases; unmatched bases: 17. This CDR3 contains 20 residues. Germline V gene lookup returns CDR1 DFQATT and CDR2 SNEGSKA (reference sequence). CDR3 sequence: CSARDMGETGGEWFNQPQHF. The CDR3 bases are TGCAGTGCTAGAGATATGGGGGAGACAGGGGGCGAGTGGTTCAATCAGCCCCAGCATTTT.

This clonotype was counted a few times. This chain links TRBV12-3 or TRBV12-4 with TRBJ2-7, with D possibly matching TRBD1 (6 bases). This CDR3 is built from 13 residues. The ends were cut back, 6 bases at V and 2 bases at J, with 11 bases in the middle. The DNA for the CDR3 is TGTGCCAGCAGCCGGGACATCACCTACGAGCAGTACTTC. Protein sequence: CASSRDITYEQYF.

The chain carries TRBV18 and TRBJ2-1; D unclear. The V gene lost 3 bases and the J gene lost 5 bases, with 14 bases spanning the gap. Germline CDR1 is KGHSH and CDR2 is LQKENI. This CDR3 has 15 amino acids. CDR3 DNA sequence: TGTGCCAGCTCACCTCGCCGAACAGATAACAATGAGCAGTTCTTC. Translation gives CASSPRRTDNNEQFF.

The V gene is TRBV30, the J gene TRBJ2-7; no clear D. Germline CDR1 and CDR2: GTSNPN and SVGIG (reference sequence). V shed 4 bases and J shed 3 bases, with 10 bases lying between them. The CDR3 has 12 amino acids. CDR3 sequence (DNA): TGTGCCTGGAAGGGTCTTTACTACGAGCAGTACTTC. Translated, it gives CAWKGLYYEQYF.

The chain is built from TRBV9 and TRBJ1-1, with 7 positions matching TRBD1. Germline CDR1 reads SGDLS; CDR2 reads YYNGEE. V shed 0 bases and J 4 bases; nucleotides not matched to a gene: 6. This CDR3 has 15 amino acids. CDR3 in DNA: TGTGCCAGCAGCGTAGACGGACAGGAGGGCACTGAAGCTTTCTTT. This gives the protein CASSVDGQEGTEAFF.

This clonotype has a handful of counts. The chain couples TRBV7-9 to TRBJ1-2; D is perhaps TRBD1 (5 bases). The V end was cut by 3 bases, the J end by 2 bases, with 7 bases between. Germline V gives CDR1 SEHNR, CDR2 FQNEAQ (reference sequence). The CDR3 has 13 residues. CDR3 DNA: TGTGCCAGCAGCTTTCCAGGGAACTATGGCTACACCTTC. This sequence encodes CASSFPGNYGYTF. The full variable domain, its missing parts supplied by reference TRBV7-9 and TRBJ1-2, is DTGVSQNPRHKITKRGQNVTFRCDPISEHNRLYWYRQTLGQGPEFLTYFQNEAQLEKSRLLSDRFSAERPKGSFSTLEIQRTEQGDSAMYLCASSFPGNYGYTFGSGTRLTVV.

This clonotype was detected only a few times. V usage is TRBV29-1 and J usage is TRBJ1-5; the D gene is possibly TRBD1 (5 bases). The CDR3 length is 12 residues. Trimming removed 4 bases from V and 3 bases from J, with 7 bases in between. Germline lookup yields CDR1 SQVTM and CDR2 ANQGSEA. Here the CDR3 DNA reads TGCAGCGTTGGACAGCACAATCAGCCCCAGCATTTT. This gives the protein CSVGQHNQPQHF. Complete variable domain (other parts from reference TRBV29-1 and TRBJ1-5): SAVISQKPSRDICQRGTSLTIQCQVDSQVTMMFWYRQQPGQSLTLIATANQGSEATYESGFVIDKFPISRPNLTFSTLTVSNMSPEDSSIYLCSVGQHNQPQHFGDGTRLSIL.

V is TRBV6-5 and J is TRBJ1-5; tentative D call: TRBD1 (5 bases). Germline loops: CDR1 MNHEY, CDR2 SVGAGI. The CDR3 has 15 amino acids. V lost 4 bases, J lost 5 bases, and 15 bases lay in between. DNA for the CDR3: TGTGCCAGCAGTTTCGGGGACTTGAGGGATCAGCCCCAGCATTTT. It translates to CASSFGDLRDQPQHF.